The T cell receptor (beta chain) under discussion was sequenced for a study of T-cell reconstitution after alpha-beta-depleted transplantation in children. With 7 bases clipped from V and 5 bases from J, the junction kept 10 bases outside the gene matches. The CDR3 length is 16 residues. Construction of the TCRbeta library involved unique molecular identifiers. TCRdb analysed the PCR reads with MiXCR anew, one entry per CDR3 protein. This sample has more than 200,000 distinct CDR3 sequences, with roughly a tenth found just once. This clonotype was detected many times. The chain uses TRBV12-3 or TRBV12-4 and TRBJ1-4; 10 nucleotides align to TRBD1. Sequencing was performed on PBMCs from the stem cell graft donor, taken from the stem cell graft. This clonotype was sampled from a human donor who donated a stem cell graft to a child with SCID. The CDR3, as DNA: TGTGCCAGCAAGCCGACGCCGGGACAGGGGAATGAAAAACTGTTTTTT. Encoded protein: CASKPTPGQGNEKLFF.